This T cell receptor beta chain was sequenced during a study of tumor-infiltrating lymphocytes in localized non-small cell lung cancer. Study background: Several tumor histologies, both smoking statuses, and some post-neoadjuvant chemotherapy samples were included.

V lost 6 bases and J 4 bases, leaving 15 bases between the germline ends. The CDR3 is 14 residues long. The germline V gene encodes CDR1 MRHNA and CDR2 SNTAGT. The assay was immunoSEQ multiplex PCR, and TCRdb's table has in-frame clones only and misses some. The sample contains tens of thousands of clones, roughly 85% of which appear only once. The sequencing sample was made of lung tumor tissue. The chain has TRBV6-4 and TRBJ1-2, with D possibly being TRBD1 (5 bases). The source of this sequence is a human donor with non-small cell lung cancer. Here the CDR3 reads CASRHGASGYGYTF. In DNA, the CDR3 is TGTGCCAGCAGGCATGGGGCCTCGGGCTATGGCTACACCTTC.